This T cell receptor beta chain is drawn from a study of cytotoxic CD8 clonotypes in ibrutinib-treated CLL. The CDR3 spans 14 residues. The germline V and J ends were trimmed by 3 bases and 7 bases, with 12 bases remaining between them. Germline CDR1 reads SNHLY; CDR2 reads FYNNEI. A remark on this clone: Its antigen is undetermined.

Study-wide findings and caveats: Shared public clonotypes were rare, and on treatment they either got smaller or stayed the same.

Profiling relied on immunoSEQ multiplex PCR, and the TCRdb table lists in-frame clones only, not all of them. The sample records 110,000 to 150,000 clones, more than 85% being singletons. The sequence was collected from a human donor with chronic lymphocytic leukemia. The chain joins TRBV2 to TRBJ2-2; D might be TRBD2 (6 bases). Specimen: PBMCs, collected after 12 months of ibrutinib treatment. CDR3 protein: CASSEEGRNGELFF. As DNA, the CDR3 is TGTGCCAGCAGTGAGGAGGGCCGAAACGGGGAGCTGTTTTTT.